A single sample gave rise to the 26 T cell receptor beta chains below, sequenced in a study of PD-1 blockade in classical Hodgkin lymphoma (dated by TCRdb to between 2020 and 2021). What this sample's time point label stands for: cycle 4 day 1 (C4D1), after 5 to 7 weeks of nivolumab. All trial patients had relapsed after autologous stem cell transplantation, with cohorts A, B and C differing in prior brentuximab vedotin exposure. CD4+ T cells were purified from thawed PBMCs by magnetic negative selection with a Miltenyi CD4+ T cell isolation kit. Preparation of the library involved the immunoSEQ multiplex PCR assay. Drawn from immuneACCESS, this table holds only the in-frame rearrangements with V and J called that TCRdb kept. Clones are partly lost; checked studies trace under half to an unresolved V gene and leave the rest unexplained. This sample is represented by around 9,800 clones; about three quarters of them were singletons. The top ten clones comprise about 4.9% of the sample.

The specimen comprised CD4+ T cells from blood, sampled before the fourth cycle of nivolumab. These receptors all stem from a human donor with classical Hodgkin lymphoma.

The J gene is TRBJ1-3, the V gene TRBV27, with 7 bases identical to TRBD1. The CDR3 sequence is 14 residues long. The V gene end was trimmed by 6 bases and the J gene end by 0 bases; junction bases not matched to a gene: 2. Looked up from germline, CDR1 is MNHEY and CDR2 is SMNVEV (reference sequence). The CDR3, as DNA: TGTGCCAGCAGCTGGGACAGCTCTGGAAACACCATATATTTT. Its protein product is CASSWDSSGNTIYF.

This clone showed up just once. The CDR3 sequence: CASRDRGAGDQPQHF. CDR3 DNA: TGTGCCAGCAGGGATCGCGGGGCCGGGGATCAGCCCCAGCATTTT. The V gene is TRBV28, the J gene TRBJ1-5; tentative D call: TRBD1 (5 bases). There are 15 residues in the CDR3. CDR1 and CDR2 from the germline V gene are MDHEN and SYDVKM. V shed 6 bases and J shed 5 bases, with 17 bases lying between them. The variable domain in full, completed from reference TRBV28 and TRBJ1-5, reads DVKVTQSSRYLVKRTGEKVFLECVQDMDHENMFWYRQDPGLGLRLIYFSYDVKMKEKGDIPEGYSVSREKKERFSLILESASTNQTSMYLCASRDRGAGDQPQHFGDGTRLSIL.

As concerns this clone: Other DNA variants within this sample encode the same CDR3. The rearrangement uses TRBV2 and TRBJ1-1; no clear D gene. The CDR3 covers 12 residues. V gave up 2 bases and J gave up 2 bases, with 3 bases separating them. Germline assignment: CDR1 SNHLY and CDR2 FYNNEI. CDR3 sequence reads: CASSEYNTEAFF. CDR3 bases: TGTGCCAGCAGTGAATATAACACTGAAGCTTTCTTT.

The sample holds a few counts of this clone. The chain's CDR3 is CASSLGATLNTEAFF. The CDR3 bases are TGTGCCAGCAGCTTAGGAGCGACATTGAACACTGAAGCTTTCTTT. This chain uses TRBV7-2 with TRBJ1-1, with D hard to call. CDR3 length: 15 amino acids. Per germline, CDR1 SGHTA and CDR2 FQGNSA. V lost 1 base to trimming and J lost 0 bases, with 9 bases between them.

V is TRBV10-1 and J is TRBJ1-5; D might be TRBD1 (6 bases). V lost 1 base, J lost 7 bases, and 14 bases lay in between. Germline V gene sequence: CDR1 WNHNN, CDR2 SYGVQD (reference sequence). The CDR3 consists of 15 residues. Here the CDR3 DNA reads TGCGCCAGCAGTGAGTGGCAGGGGAGGTGGCAGCCCCAGCATTTT. Translated, it gives CASSEWQGRWQPQHF.

The rearrangement links TRBV10-3 to TRBJ1-3; D uncertain. The V gene's germline CDR1 is ENHRY and CDR2 SYGVKD. The CDR3 length is 12 residues. Trimming removed 2 bases from V and 16 bases from J, with 15 bases in between. As DNA, the CDR3 is TGTGCCATCAGTGAGCCCGTGGGCGGCCAGTATTTT. The encoded protein is CAISEPVGGQYF.

This clone was observed once. The chain joins TRBV2 to TRBJ1-4; D is unclear. The CDR3 is made up of 14 amino acids. The germline V gene has CDR1 SNHLY and CDR2 FYNNEI. Trimming cost V 6 bases and J 0 bases, with 8 bases left between them. DNA of the CDR3: TGTGCCAGCAGGTCAGCTTCAACTAATGAAAAACTGTTTTTT. Translating it yields CASRSASTNEKLFF.

The genes are TRBV27 and TRBJ2-5; D gene unclear. CDR3 size: 14 residues. Germline-derived CDR1 and CDR2 are MNHEY and SMNVEV (reference sequence). Trimming left V 6 bases short and J 5 bases short, with 16 bases between. CDR3 sequence reads: CASRLSGVGETQYF. The CDR3 DNA reads as TGTGCCAGCAGGTTGAGTGGGGTCGGGGAGACCCAGTACTTC.

CDR3: CACPGTYSGNTIYF. The CDR3 bases are TGTGCCTGTCCAGGGACCTACTCTGGAAACACCATATATTTT. J is TRBJ1-3 and V is TRBV30, with D possibly being TRBD1 (5 bases). The CDR3 is 14 residues long. Germline CDR1 reads GTSNPN; CDR2 reads SVGIG (reference sequence). The germline V and J ends were trimmed by 6 bases and 0 bases, with 12 bases remaining between them. Complete variable domain (other parts from reference TRBV30 and TRBJ1-3): SQTIHQWPATLVQPVGSPLSLECTVEGTSNPNLYWYRQAAGRGLQLLFYSVGIGQISSEVPQNLSASRPQDRQFILSSKKLLLSDSGFYLCACPGTYSGNTIYFGEGSWLTVV.

The V and J genes are TRBV7-2 and TRBJ1-1; D is ambiguous. The CDR3 spans 16 residues. V lost 6 bases to trimming and J lost 1 base, with 18 bases between them. CDR1 is SGHTA, CDR2 FQGNSA, per germline. The DNA for the CDR3 is TGTGCCAGCAGGTCAAATCTACAGCTTACGAACACTGAAGCTTTCTTT. This gives the protein CASRSNLQLTNTEAFF.

The rearrangement joins TRBV6-6 to TRBJ2-7; 7 bases map to TRBD1. This CDR3 comprises 14 residues. The V and J ends lost 2 bases and 3 bases, in that order; junction bases with no gene match: 4. The germline gives CDR1 MNHNY, CDR2 SVGAGI (reference sequence). This chain's CDR3 is CASSYRDRDYEQYF. CDR3 sequence (DNA): TGTGCCAGCAGTTACAGAGACAGGGACTACGAGCAGTACTTC.

The chain uses TRBV19 and TRBJ1-1; 10 positions agree with TRBD1. This CDR3 contains 15 residues. V gave up 6 bases and J gave up 1 base; unmatched junction bases: 5. Germline lookup yields CDR1 LNHDA and CDR2 SQIVND (reference sequence). The CDR3: CASRLRDRGNTEAFF. The CDR3 DNA reads as TGTGCCAGTAGACTAAGGGACAGGGGGAACACTGAAGCTTTCTTT.

The rearrangement uses TRBV30 and TRBJ1-1; no clear D. The CDR3 has 14 residues. Trimming cost V 0 bases and J 5 bases, with 13 bases left between them. Germline lookup yields CDR1 GTSNPN and CDR2 SVGIG (reference sequence). The DNA of the CDR3 is TGTGCCTGGAGTGTATCCAGGCGAGGGACTGAAGCTTTCTTT. The encoded protein is CAWSVSRRGTEAFF.

V usage is TRBV6-4 and J usage is TRBJ2-3; 8 positions agree with TRBD1. Germline CDR1 is MRHNA and CDR2 is SNTAGT. This CDR3 is 15 amino acids long. V was clipped by 6 bases and J by 2 bases; unmatched bases: 7. CDR3 sequence: CASRTGTGPTDTQYF. Here the CDR3 DNA reads TGTGCCAGCAGAACTGGGACAGGACCCACAGATACGCAGTATTTT.

The V call is TRBV25-1, the J call TRBJ2-5; D unclear. The V gene's germline CDR1 is MGHDK and CDR2 SYGVNS. The CDR3 extends over 13 amino acids. Trimming took 9 bases from V and 2 from J, leaving 13 bases between them. The CDR3 protein is CASEWAGQETQYF. As DNA, the CDR3 is TGTGCCAGTGAATGGGCAGGACAAGAGACCCAGTACTTC.

This clone was recorded once. The V gene is TRBV7-8, the J gene TRBJ1-4; weak D call: TRBD1 (5 bases). The CDR3 length is 15 residues. The germline CDR1 and CDR2 sequences are SGHVS and FQNEAQ. Trimming removed 5 bases from V and 8 bases from J, with 18 bases in between. The CDR3, as DNA: TGTGCCAGCAGCCCTGGTTCGGCTCGGGGGGAAAAACTGTTTTTT. As protein: CASSPGSARGEKLFF.

DNA of the CDR3: TGTGCCAGCAGCTTCCAGACTAGCGGGGGCGGGGAGCTGTTTTTT. Translated, it gives CASSFQTSGGGELFF. The chain uses TRBV7-8 and TRBJ2-2; 12 nucleotides align to TRBD2. CDR1 and CDR2 (germline): SGHVS, FQNEAQ. The CDR3 loop spans 15 amino acids. V dropped 3 bases and J dropped 7; count of bases not matched to a gene: 3. Full variable domain (missing parts from reference TRBV7-8 and TRBJ2-2): GAGVSQSPRYKVAKRGQDVALRCDPISGHVSLFWYQQALGQGPEFLTYFQNEAQLDKSGLPSDRFFAERPEGSVSTLKIQRTQQEDSAVYLCASSFQTSGGGELFFGEGSRLTVL.

The V call is TRBV4-1, the J call TRBJ1-4; D is uncertain. This CDR3 has 16 amino acids. Germline CDR1 MGHRA, CDR2 YSYEKL. V shed 0 bases and J shed 8 bases, with 16 bases lying between them. CDR3 DNA sequence: TGCGCCAGCAGCCAAGATGGCGTGTTTATGGGGGAAAAACTGTTTTTT. Translating gives CASSQDGVFMGEKLFF.

The chain is built from TRBV7-2 and TRBJ1-1; D unresolved. The CDR3 is 14 residues long. V lost 2 bases to trimming and J lost 0 bases, with 7 bases between them. The germline CDR1 and CDR2 sequences are SGHTA and FQGNSA. CDR3 sequence (DNA): TGTGCCAGCAGCTTAAGTGCCCTGAACACTGAAGCTTTCTTT. It encodes CASSLSALNTEAFF.

The chain combines TRBV7-2 with TRBJ2-5, with D possibly matching TRBD2 (6 bases). CDR1 and CDR2 from the germline V gene are SGHTA and FQGNSA. Trimming removed 2 bases at V and 5 bases at J, with 12 bases between. The CDR3 spans 14 residues. CDR3 amino acids: CASSLSGAGETQYF. The CDR3 region has the DNA TGTGCCAGCAGCTTAAGTGGAGCGGGCGAGACCCAGTACTTC.

This rearrangement joins TRBV27 to TRBJ1-6; D possibly corresponds to TRBD1 (6 bases). The V and J ends lost 3 bases and 8 bases respectively, with 8 bases between them. The germline CDR1 and CDR2 sequences are MNHEY and SMNVEV (reference sequence). The CDR3 covers 13 residues. The CDR3 DNA reads as TGTGCCAGCAGTTTCGGGGGCCATTCACCCCTCCACTTT. The encoded protein is CASSFGGHSPLHF.

This clone has a handful of counts. The chain combines TRBV7-2 with TRBJ2-1, with TRBD2 matching 9 bases. The CDR3 totals 15 residues. Germline lookup yields CDR1 SGHTA and CDR2 FQGNSA. Trimming at V came to 3 bases and at J to 1 base, leaving 1 base not matched to a gene. DNA for the CDR3: TGTGCCAGCAGCTTTAGCGGGGGATCCTACAATGAGCAGTTCTTC. It yields the protein CASSFSGGSYNEQFF.

The chain carries TRBV25-1 and TRBJ2-2, with a weak D call TRBD2 (6 bases). The CDR3 sequence is 15 residues long. The germline gives CDR1 MGHDK, CDR2 SYGVNS. V was trimmed by 5 bases and J by 3 bases, leaving 13 bases between them. CDR3 in DNA: TGTGCCAGCAGTCGGTCAGGAGGGGACACCGGGGAGCTGTTTTTT. It is translated as CASSRSGGDTGELFF.

The CDR3, as DNA: TGTGCCAGCAGACGACACTCGGGGGACATTCAGTACTTC. This sequence encodes CASRRHSGDIQYF. J is TRBJ2-4 and V is TRBV14, with D possibly being TRBD2 (6 bases). The CDR3 is made up of 13 amino acids. Germline V gene data show CDR1 as SGHDN and CDR2 as FVKESK. V was pared by 6 bases and J by 8 bases, with 14 bases between.

The V gene is TRBV7-2, the J gene TRBJ2-2; D might be TRBD2 (6 bases). V gave up 7 bases and J gave up 5 bases, with 14 bases separating them. The CDR3 is 14 residues long. Germline V CDR1 and CDR2: SGHTA, FQGNSA. The CDR3 loop reads CASKELATTGELFF. The DNA of the CDR3 is TGTGCCAGCAAGGAACTAGCCACAACCGGGGAGCTGTTTTTT.

This clone was counted a few times. The V and J genes are TRBV2 and TRBJ2-7; 8 positions match TRBD2. Trimming cost V 0 bases and J 4 bases; bases outside gene matches: 8. Germline loops: CDR1 SNHLY, CDR2 FYNNEI. The CDR3 is made up of 16 amino acids. This chain's CDR3 is CASSEAAGLGAYEQYF. The CDR3, as DNA: TGTGCCAGCAGTGAAGCGGCGGGACTAGGAGCTTACGAGCAGTACTTC.